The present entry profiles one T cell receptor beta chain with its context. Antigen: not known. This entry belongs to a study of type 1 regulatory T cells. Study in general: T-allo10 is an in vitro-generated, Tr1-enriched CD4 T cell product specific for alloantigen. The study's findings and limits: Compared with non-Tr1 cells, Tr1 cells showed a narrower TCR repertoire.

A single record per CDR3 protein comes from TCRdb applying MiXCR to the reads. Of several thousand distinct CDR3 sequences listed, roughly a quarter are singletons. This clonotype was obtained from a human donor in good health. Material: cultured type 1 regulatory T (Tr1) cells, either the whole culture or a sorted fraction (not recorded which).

The CDR3 DNA reads as TGTGCCAGCAGCCAAGATCCCCGACTAGCGGGGACGCAGTATTTT. Translation: CASSQDPRLAGTQYF. V usage is TRBV4-2 and J usage is TRBJ2-3; TRBD2 matches 11 bases. V was clipped by 0 bases and J by 9 bases; unmatched bases: 5. The CDR3 runs to 15 residues. Germline CDR1 and CDR2: LGHNA and YNFKEQ.